This T cell receptor (beta chain) originates from a study of post-analysis software for immune sequencing data. Study-wide context: The disease courses spanned relapsing-remitting, secondary progressive and progressive-relapsing forms of multiple sclerosis.

Overall study findings and caveats: Same-batch samples co-clustered strongly by F measure. Those with multiple sclerosis, the patient group, showed significantly lower normalized Chao1 diversity than controls. TRBV5-6, TRBV5-1 and TRBV20-1 were among four or five TRBV segments more frequent in patients than controls.

The table lists this clonotype with a few counts. Its antigen is as yet unknown. The germline V gene encodes CDR1 SGHRS and CDR2 YFSETQ. The V and J ends lost 0 bases and 5 bases respectively, with 17 bases between them. The CDR3 is 16 residues long. Presence of unique molecular identifiers characterized the TCR beta cDNA libraries. Between roughly 1 and 11 million T cells gave rise to hundreds of thousands of cDNA molecules. From the PCR reads, TCRdb called clonotypes with MiXCR, one entry per CDR3 protein. Of 700,000 to 800,000 distinct CDR3 sequences listed, just under 30% were seen once; the top ten hold 0.56%.

The genes are TRBV5-1 and TRBJ2-5, with no clear D. The sequence derives from a girl aged 5 to 17 with multiple sclerosis. The sequencing input was blood. The CDR3 here is CASSLEGGIRMETQYF. CDR3 nucleotide sequence: TGCGCCAGCAGCTTGGAAGGCGGAATCAGGATGGAGACCCAGTACTTC.